These 25 T cell receptor beta chains were all obtained from the same sample, sequenced in a study of T cell changes during pregnancy in multiple sclerosis. Using immunoSEQ multiplex PCR, the repertoire was profiled, and TCRdb retains in-frame clones only, with some absent. The repertoire holds approximately 98,000 clones, with roughly 94% as singletons. Sequencing was performed on peripheral blood, taken after pregnancy. Source of these receptors: a female donor in good health, enrolled as a control in a pregnancy study.

The chain is built from TRBV19 and TRBJ1-4; D is unclear. The CDR3 runs to 13 residues. Looked up from germline, CDR1 is LNHDA and CDR2 is SQIVND (reference sequence). Trimming shortened V by 10 bases and J by 4 bases, and 13 bases separated the two germline ends. The CDR3 region has the DNA TGTGCCACACAACACGGGGTTAATGAAAAACTGTTTTTT. It is translated as CATQHGVNEKLFF.

The V and J genes are TRBV19 and TRBJ1-4, with D uncertain. This CDR3 is 15 amino acids long. CDR1 LNHDA and CDR2 SQIVND come from the germline V gene (reference sequence). Between the trimmed V and J ends, which lost 5 bases and 4 bases, there was a span of 14 bases. The CDR3 nucleotides are TGTGCCAGTAGTTACGAGTACTCTAATAATGAAAAACTGTTTTTT. This translates into CASSYEYSNNEKLFF.

The chain employs TRBV9 and TRBJ2-1, with 14 positions matching TRBD2. Looked up from germline, CDR1 is SGDLS and CDR2 is YYNGEE. Trimming removed 4 bases from V and 0 bases from J; junction bases left unmatched: 3. CDR3 length: 17 amino acids. In DNA, the CDR3 is TGTGCCAGCAGCCGGACTAGCGGGGGGCGCTCCTACAATGAGCAGTTCTTC. This translates into CASSRTSGGRSYNEQFF.

This clone was recorded only once. The CDR3 end shows no conserved phenylalanine or tryptophan, and so a read error is likely. Because the CDR3's place on the DNA is in doubt, the DNA is left out and the CDR3 is given as listed by TCRdb. The V and J genes are TRBV19 and TRBJ2-3; TRBD1 is the table's D call and was not checked against the DNA. The CDR3 adds up to 10 amino acids, both ends counted. Germline assignment: CDR1 LNHDA and CDR2 SQIVND (reference sequence). Here the CDR3 reads CASLDWGQGR.

The chain combines TRBV19 with TRBJ1-5; a weak D match, TRBD1 (6 bases). This CDR3 spans 12 amino acids. V was trimmed by 7 bases and J by 7 bases, leaving 11 bases between them. Germline lookup yields CDR1 LNHDA and CDR2 SQIVND (reference sequence). The DNA for the CDR3 is TGTGCCAGTACAAAGGGGGAACAGCCCCAGCATTTT. This sequence encodes CASTKGEQPQHF.

J is TRBJ2-5 and V is TRBV9, with TRBD1 matching over 7 bases. Looked up from germline, CDR1 is SGDLS and CDR2 is YYNGEE. This CDR3 region has 15 residues. V lost 6 bases to trimming and J lost 0 bases; unmatched junction nucleotides: 8. The DNA of the CDR3 is TGTGCCAGCAACCCCTCGGGACAGAACCAAGAGACCCAGTACTTC. Amino acid sequence: CASNPSGQNQETQYF.

The rearrangement uses TRBV2 and TRBJ1-1; D not resolved. This CDR3 contains 13 residues. The V end was cut by 6 bases, the J end by 3 bases, with 11 bases between. CDR1 SNHLY and CDR2 FYNNEI come from the germline V gene. Here the CDR3 reads CASRVNEDTEAFF. Written as DNA, the CDR3 is TGTGCCAGCAGGGTTAATGAGGACACTGAAGCTTTCTTT.

The rearrangement joins TRBV27 to TRBJ1-2; the D gene is possibly TRBD1 (6 bases). This CDR3 spans 14 amino acids. V was pared by 3 bases and J by 8 bases, with 16 bases between. Germline CDR1 MNHEY, CDR2 SMNVEV (reference sequence). CDR3 nucleotide sequence: TGTGCCAGCAGTTTTGGGGGCAGCACAAGGGGCTACACCTTC. Residues: CASSFGGSTRGYTF.

This rearrangement joins TRBV6-1 to TRBJ1-1; D might be TRBD1 (6 bases). Germline-derived CDR1 and CDR2 are MNHNS and SASEGT. The germline V and J ends were trimmed by 7 bases and 1 base, with 10 bases remaining between them. The CDR3 consists of 13 residues. CDR3 sequence (DNA): TGTGCCAGCATTAGGGGGACGAACACTGAAGCTTTCTTT. Its translation: CASIRGTNTEAFF.

The chain couples TRBV7-4 to TRBJ1-3; D remains unclear. Trimming left V 1 base short and J 5 bases short, with 12 bases between. The germline V gene has CDR1 SGHVT and CDR2 SQSDAQ. This CDR3 comprises 15 residues. The chain's CDR3 is CASSLVLEERNTIYF. CDR3 bases: TGTGCCAGCAGCTTAGTATTAGAGGAGCGAAACACCATATATTTT.

The chain employs TRBV14 and TRBJ1-1; no firm D call. The CDR3 consists of 13 residues. The V end lost 0 bases, the J end lost 0 bases, and 2 bases lay between the germline ends. Germline V CDR1 and CDR2: SGHDN, FVKESK. The CDR3 protein is CASSQDMNTEAFF. CDR3 nucleotide sequence: TGTGCCAGCAGCCAAGACATGAACACTGAAGCTTTCTTT.

The chain joins TRBV28 to TRBJ1-3; 9 nucleotides align to TRBD1. In germline, CDR1 is MDHEN, CDR2 SYDVKM. Unmatched junction bases numbered 9, after V lost 7 bases and J lost 2 bases. The CDR3 has 16 amino acids. The CDR3 DNA follows: TGTGCCAGCACCCAGCTACAGGGGGCGACTGGAAACACCATATATTTT. This gives the protein CASTQLQGATGNTIYF.

To note about this clone: The junction shows a germline mismatch at one end, possibly a read error. The chain combines TRBV5-6 with TRBJ1-2; perhaps TRBD1 as D (6 bases). The CDR3 covers 11 residues. Germline V gene sequence: CDR1 SGHDT, CDR2 YYEEEE. In DNA, the CDR3 is TGTGCCAGCAGCTCCCTCGGGGGGGGCCTCTTC. This gives the protein CASSSLGGGLF.

This chain joins TRBV6-6 and TRBJ2-1; 8 nucleotides line up with TRBD2. V trimming: 5 bases; J trimming: 5 bases; junction bases outside the gene matches: 8. This CDR3 is 15 amino acids long. Germline V gives CDR1 MNHNY, CDR2 SVGAGI (reference sequence). CDR3 DNA: TGTGCCAGCAGTCGCCCGGGACTAGGGCACAATGAGCAGTTCTTC. This gives the protein CASSRPGLGHNEQFF.

This clone has a single count. The chain joins TRBV28 to TRBJ1-5; TRBD1 matches at 7 bases. The CDR3 spans 15 residues. V was clipped by 6 bases and J by 2 bases; unmatched bases: 7. CDR1 and CDR2 (germline): MDHEN, SYDVKM. The CDR3 reads CASRLRQGGNQPQHF. The CDR3 nucleotides read TGTGCCAGCAGACTAAGACAGGGAGGCAATCAGCCCCAGCATTTT.

The genes are TRBV11-2 and TRBJ2-1, with TRBD1 matching 12 bases. J gave up 6 bases and V 5 bases, and 8 bases lay outside the gene matches. Germline V gene lookup returns CDR1 SGHAT and CDR2 FQNNGV. There are 16 residues in the CDR3. CDR3 in DNA: TGTGCCAGCAGCCCTTCCCCGGGACAGGGGGCCAATGAGCAGTTCTTC. Translated: CASSPSPGQGANEQFF.

V usage is TRBV7-9 and J usage is TRBJ2-1, with D perhaps TRBD2 (6 bases). Germline assignment: CDR1 SEHNR and CDR2 FQNEAQ (reference sequence). This CDR3 has 13 amino acids. V lost 5 bases and J 12 bases, leaving 17 bases between the germline ends. The CDR3 region is CASSPELLAPQFF. As DNA, the CDR3 is TGTGCCAGCAGCCCCGAATTACTAGCCCCGCAGTTCTTC. Full variable domain (remainder filled in from reference TRBV7-9 and TRBJ2-1): DTGVSQNPRHKITKRGQNVTFRCDPISEHNRLYWYRQTLGQGPEFLTYFQNEAQLEKSRLLSDRFSAERPKGSFSTLEIQRTEQGDSAMYLCASSPELLAPQFFGPGTRLTVL.

V gene TRBV11-3 combines with J gene TRBJ2-1; 11 bases map to TRBD1. V lost 1 base, J lost 10 bases, and 9 bases stayed unmatched. The CDR3 is made up of 16 amino acids. Germline lookup yields CDR1 SGHNT and CDR2 YENEEA. The CDR3 reads CASSLVGGQGAREQFF. In DNA, the CDR3 is TGTGCCAGCAGCTTAGTTGGCGGACAGGGGGCAAGGGAGCAGTTCTTC.

As to this clone: This CDR3 is also generated by other DNA sequences in the sample. The chain uses TRBV11-2 and TRBJ2-3; a possible D gene is TRBD2 (6 bases). V lost 0 bases, J lost 2 bases, and 15 bases lay in between. The germline V gene has CDR1 SGHAT and CDR2 FQNNGV. The CDR3 runs to 17 residues. The CDR3, as DNA: TGTGCCAGCAGCTTAGATCGGGCGACGGGGGTCACAGATACGCAGTATTTT. Amino acid sequence: CASSLDRATGVTDTQYF.

The gene calls are TRBV11-3 and TRBJ1-4, with a weak D call TRBD1 (5 bases). CDR1 and CDR2 from the germline V gene are SGHNT and YENEEA. The CDR3 sequence is 17 residues long. Trimming cost V 1 base and J 3 bases, with 15 bases left between them. CDR3 coding DNA: TGTGCCAGCAGCTTAGTAGCTGGGACGGGGGCTAATGAAAAACTGTTTTTT. This gives the protein CASSLVAGTGANEKLFF.

The V call is TRBV4-1, the J call TRBJ1-6; TRBD1 matches at 9 bases. The germline CDR1 and CDR2 sequences are MGHRA and YSYEKL. This CDR3 spans 15 amino acids. Losses at the gene ends were 4 bases for V and 7 bases for J; bases not matched to a gene: 5. CDR3 loop: CASSRIQGANSPLHF. The CDR3 bases are TGCGCCAGCAGCCGCATACAGGGGGCAAATTCACCCCTCCACTTT.

This chain connects TRBV19 to TRBJ2-7, with 8 bases identical to TRBD1. The J segment lost 0 bases and the V segment lost 3 bases, leaving 13 bases of the junction unmatched. The CDR3 contains 18 residues. CDR1 LNHDA and CDR2 SQIVND come from the germline V gene (reference sequence). The DNA for the CDR3 is TGTGCCAGTAGTATTCTCCTGGCTTGGACAGGGCTCTCCTACGAGCAGTACTTC. Amino acid sequence: CASSILLAWTGLSYEQYF.

The chain joins TRBV5-1 to TRBJ2-1; 7 nucleotides align to TRBD1. The CDR3 loop spans 13 amino acids. Germline CDR1 reads SGHRS; CDR2 reads YFSETQ. V lost 4 bases, J lost 13 bases, and 11 bases stayed unmatched. CDR3 protein: CASSPTPGQAQFF. The CDR3 DNA follows: TGCGCCAGCAGCCCCACCCCCGGACAGGCACAGTTCTTC.

Notes on this clone: One end of the junction fails to match germline, which may point to a read error. The chain recombines TRBV15 with TRBJ2-7; possible D gene TRBD1, 7 bases. Germline assignment: CDR1 LNHNV and CDR2 YYDKDF (reference sequence). The CDR3 has 15 amino acids. The CDR3 reads CATSRDRRGAGEQNF. In DNA form, the CDR3 reads TGTGCCACCAGCAGAGATCGCAGGGGGGCTGGAGAGCAGAACTTC.

This chain links TRBV5-1 with TRBJ2-5, with D possibly TRBD2 on 6 matching bases. The CDR3 loop spans 14 amino acids. With 0 bases removed from V and 5 bases from J, the gap between germline ends came to 11 bases. CDR1 and CDR2 from the germline V gene are SGHRS and YFSETQ. As DNA, the CDR3 is TGCGCCAGCAGCTTGGAGGCGGAGGGGGAGACCCAGTACTTC. Encoded protein: CASSLEAEGETQYF.